This T cell receptor (beta chain) was sequenced in a study of Tregs in tolerant kidney transplant recipients (dated by TCRdb to about 2019). Describing the broader study: The transplants used related donors with nonmyeloablative bone marrow transplantation, and mixed chimerism in the human trials was transient. Before combined kidney and bone marrow transplantation, this study identified donor-specific regulatory T cells using TCRbeta sequencing and then followed those same cells after transplant. Points the paper makes about the study in general: Because the PCR primers were changed over time for some patients, nucleotide-level comparison could not be performed across the samples from those patients. Biological reproducibility was not examined directly, but technical replication error appeared to be minimal. Donor-specific Treg expansion exceeded global Treg expansion in tolerant patients, suggesting antigen-driven rather than nonspecific expansion. Expanding Tregs with activated donor B cells appeared to identify the most biologically relevant and donor-specific TCRbeta repertoire. The study was constrained by small patient numbers, and validation of the findings is required in larger populations and under other immunosuppression protocols.

As regards this clone: Its target antigen remains unknown. With the read ending 3 residues before the CDR3 end, the germline J gene is used to fill in that end.

At the junction V is shortened by 2 bases and J by 4 bases; bases outside the gene matches: 7. The CDR3 runs 17 residues from the cysteine to the phenylalanine. Only the CDR3 bases that were read are kept: 42 of them, in frame from base 1. From the germline V gene, CDR1 is SGHVS and CDR2 is FNYEAQ. Genomic DNA was extracted from sorted cells with the QIAGEN DNeasy Blood and Tissue Kit for TCRbeta CDR3 sequencing. High-throughput TCRbeta CDR3 sequencing, which included PCR amplification with bias correction and internal controls, was done commercially through immunoSEQ. As for how the authors treated the data: Unique productive TCRbeta sequences were defined by CDR3 nucleotide sequence where primers matched, otherwise by CDR3 amino acid sequence with Vbeta and Jbeta genes. To correct for sorting error, sequences found in more than one sorted population at a frequency ratio of 2:1 or less were discarded, and the remaining shared sequences were assigned to the population with the higher frequency. Sequences were defined as donor-reactive when expanded at least 5-fold in CFSE-low cells versus unstimulated cells and present at a frequency of at least 0.01% in CFSE-low cells. Repertoire divergence was quantified by Jensen-Shannon divergence calculated from the top 100 TCRbeta sequences ranked by frequency. When a sample had multiple sequencing runs, each run was corrected for sorting error separately and the runs were then pooled. TCRdb limited this immuneACCESS table to in-frame rearrangements with V and J called. A share of clones is missing; checked studies link under half to unresolved V genes, and the rest is unexplained. The V and J calls and clone size were taken over from that table, and D and trimming were inferred from the DNA. This sample's listing comprises 30,000 or so clones. The ten largest clonotypes hold roughly 14% of the sample.

The time point label of this sample denotes: blood sample drawn before combined kidney and bone marrow transplant. Thawed PBMCs were FACS-sorted into unstimulated Tregs (CD4+CD25+CD127-), CD4+ non-Tregs (CD4+CD25-), CD4 cells and CD8 cells. The patients were several recipients of combined kidney and bone marrow transplants from the ITN036ST trial, and samples were available only for these trial subjects. Healthy control blood was processed by Ficoll density gradient to PBMCs and cryopreserved; patient PBMCs were collected before and after transplant. The sequence is built from TRBV7-6 and TRBJ1-6, with 8 bases in between that match TRBD1. The material was CD8+ T cells from blood, obtained before the transplant. The source is a human donor who received a combined kidney and bone marrow transplant. CDR3 reads: CASSLRGQGRYNSPLHF. Partial CDR3 DNA: TGTGCCAGCAGCTTAAGAGGACAGGGAAGATATAATTCACCC.